The next 4 T cell receptor beta chains were all read from a single sample in a study of blood T cell repertoires in COVID-19. TCRdb's table, derived via immunoSEQ multiplex PCR, lists solely in-frame clones and lacks some. The data hold tens of thousands of clones, with 73% observed a single time. Sequenced sample: peripheral blood. These receptors all come from a woman aged 45-60 years with active or convalescent COVID-19.

The J gene is TRBJ1-5, the V gene TRBV27; TRBD1 matches at 7 bases. The ends lost 2 bases at V and 6 bases at J; junction bases unmatched: 4. The CDR3 has 14 residues. Germline loops: CDR1 MNHEY, CDR2 SMNVEV (reference sequence). CDR3 region: CASSLQGGGQPQHF. In nucleotides, the CDR3 is TGTGCCAGCAGTTTACAGGGGGGAGGTCAGCCCCAGCATTTT.

V is TRBV10-1 and J is TRBJ2-3, with TRBD1 identical over 8 bases. Germline trimming cut 6 bases from V and 4 bases from J; bases unmatched to any gene: 6. CDR1 and CDR2 from the germline V gene are WNHNN and SYGVQD (reference sequence). CDR3 size: 14 residues. CDR3 in amino acids: CASSRTGSADTQYF. The CDR3 nucleotides are TGCGCCAGCAGCCGGACAGGGAGTGCAGATACGCAGTATTTT.

This chain links TRBV27 with TRBJ2-3; 9 nucleotides align to TRBD1. The CDR3 is made up of 16 amino acids. Losses at the gene ends were 6 bases for V and 2 bases for J; bases not matched to a gene: 9. Germline assignment: CDR1 MNHEY and CDR2 SMNVEV (reference sequence). The CDR3 spells CASRGDRGYSTDTQYF. The CDR3, as DNA: TGTGCCAGCAGGGGAGACAGGGGGTATTCCACAGATACGCAGTATTTT.

The table lists this clone with a few counts. The chain carries TRBV3-1 (or the pseudogene TRBV3-2) and TRBJ2-7, with 8 bases that match TRBD2. CDR1 is LGHDT and CDR2 is YNNKEL in the germline V gene (reference sequence). The CDR3 runs to 19 residues. Trimming removed 1 base from V and 7 bases from J; junction bases left unmatched: 21. DNA for the CDR3: TGTGCCAGCAGCCAAGGTCCGGGAGGTCGAGCGGGGGCGCGGAGGGAGCAGTACTTC. As protein: CASSQGPGGRAGARREQYF.